This TCR beta chain was profiled in a study of CD4 T cells in relation to SARS-CoV-2 and coronaviruses. A word on this clone: Its antigen is not known. A read error may produce the germline difference seen at one junction end.

The length of the CDR3 is 14 residues. Germline V gene sequence: CDR1 MNHEY, CDR2 SVGAGI. Measured with immunoSEQ multiplex PCR; TCRdb has only the in-frame clones, and not every one. This table has 38,000 or so clones, about four fifths appearing once. Sequencing was performed on naive CD4+ T cells from PBMCs, cultured in vitro. Subset in this sample: naive CD4+ T cells isolated by negative enrichment. V is TRBV6-5 and J is TRBJ2-7; D uncertain. The source is an adult with COVID-19. The CDR3 is CASSYQPETTGFQF. The CDR3 DNA follows: TGTGCCAGCAGTTACCAGCCCGAGACAACCGGGTTTCAATTC.